The clone carrying this T cell receptor beta chain was seen at least ten times. These data come from a study of T cells in Graves' hyperthyroidism and ophthalmopathy. The source material, RNA transcripts, was used to amplify TCR beta CDR3 regions. The HTBI primer set served for first-round RT-PCR of the TCR CDR3. MiXCR, run by TCRdb on the multiplex PCR reads, gives a single entry per CDR3 protein. The sample holds 350,000 to 400,000 distinct CDR3 sequences; approximately 15% are singletons and the top ten take about 31%. J gave up 2 bases and V 8 bases, and 2 bases lay outside the gene matches. CDR3 length: 12 amino acids.

The sequenced material came from blood. The chain carries TRBV12-3 or TRBV12-4 and TRBJ2-7, with TRBD1 matching 8 bases. This receptor was identified in a young woman with Graves' hyperthyroidism. CDR3 coding DNA: TGTGCCAGCCAGACAGGGGCCTACGAGCAGTACTTC. Its translation is CASQTGAYEQYF.